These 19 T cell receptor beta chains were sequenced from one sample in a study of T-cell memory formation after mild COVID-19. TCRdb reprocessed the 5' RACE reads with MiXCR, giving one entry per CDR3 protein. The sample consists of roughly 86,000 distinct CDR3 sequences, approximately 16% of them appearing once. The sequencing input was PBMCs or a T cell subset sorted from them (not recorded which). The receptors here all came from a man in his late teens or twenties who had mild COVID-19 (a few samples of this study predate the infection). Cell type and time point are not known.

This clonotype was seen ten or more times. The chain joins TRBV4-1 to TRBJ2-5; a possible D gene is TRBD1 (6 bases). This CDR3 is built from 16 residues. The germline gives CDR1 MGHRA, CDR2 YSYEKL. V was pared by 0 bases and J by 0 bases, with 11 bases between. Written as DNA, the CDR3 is TGCGCCAGCAGCCAAGAAACGGACAGCTACCAAGAGACCCAGTACTTC. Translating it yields CASSQETDSYQETQYF.

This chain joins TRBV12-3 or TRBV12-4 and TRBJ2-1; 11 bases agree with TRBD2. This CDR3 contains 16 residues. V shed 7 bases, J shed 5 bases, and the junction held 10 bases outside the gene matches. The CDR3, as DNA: TGTGCCAGCACCGATTTAGCGGGGGGGCTCCACAATGAGCAGTTCTTC. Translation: CASTDLAGGLHNEQFF.

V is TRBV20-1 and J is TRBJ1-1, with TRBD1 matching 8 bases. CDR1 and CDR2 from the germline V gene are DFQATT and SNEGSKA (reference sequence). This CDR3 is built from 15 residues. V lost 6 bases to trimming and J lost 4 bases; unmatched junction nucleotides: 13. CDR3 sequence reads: CSAPRTGYPVTEAFF. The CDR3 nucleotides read TGCAGTGCCCCCCGGACAGGGTATCCCGTCACTGAAGCTTTCTTT.

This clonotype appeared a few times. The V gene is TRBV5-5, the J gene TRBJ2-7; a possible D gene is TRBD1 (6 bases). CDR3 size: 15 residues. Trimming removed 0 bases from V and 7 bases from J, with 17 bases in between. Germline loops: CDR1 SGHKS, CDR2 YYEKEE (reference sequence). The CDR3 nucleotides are TGTGCCAGCAGCTTGGATGCGGGCAGGGGTAGGGAGCAGTACGTC. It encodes CASSLDAGRGREQYV.

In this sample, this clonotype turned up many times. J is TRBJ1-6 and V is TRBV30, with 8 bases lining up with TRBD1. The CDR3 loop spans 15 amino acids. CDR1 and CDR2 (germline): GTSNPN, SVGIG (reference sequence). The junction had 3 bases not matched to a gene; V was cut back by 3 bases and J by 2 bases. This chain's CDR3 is CAWRGDRTYNSPLHF. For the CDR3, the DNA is TGTGCCTGGAGGGGGGACAGGACCTATAATTCACCCCTCCACTTT.

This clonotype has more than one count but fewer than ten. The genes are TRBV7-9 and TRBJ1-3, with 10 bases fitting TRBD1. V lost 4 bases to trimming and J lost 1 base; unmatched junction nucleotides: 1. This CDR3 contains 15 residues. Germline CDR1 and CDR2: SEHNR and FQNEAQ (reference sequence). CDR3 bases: TGTGCCAGCAGCTCGGGACAGGGGTCTGGAAACACCATATATTTT. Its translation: CASSSGQGSGNTIYF.

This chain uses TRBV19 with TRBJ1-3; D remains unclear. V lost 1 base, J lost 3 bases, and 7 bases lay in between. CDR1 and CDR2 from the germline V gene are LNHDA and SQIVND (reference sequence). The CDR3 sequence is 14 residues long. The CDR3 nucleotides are TGTGCCAGTAGTATAGGCGGCAGTGGAAACACCATATATTTT. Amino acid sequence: CASSIGGSGNTIYF.

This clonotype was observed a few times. For the CDR3, the DNA is TGCGCCAGCAGCCGCCGCGGTGGACAGTATAGGTACGAGCAGTACTTC. The encoded protein is CASSRRGGQYRYEQYF. This chain uses TRBV4-3 with TRBJ2-7, with TRBD1 as a possible D gene (6 bases). Germline V gene data show CDR1 as LGHNA and CDR2 as YSLEER. Deletions cut 4 bases from V and 4 bases from J, with 20 bases between. The CDR3 consists of 16 residues.

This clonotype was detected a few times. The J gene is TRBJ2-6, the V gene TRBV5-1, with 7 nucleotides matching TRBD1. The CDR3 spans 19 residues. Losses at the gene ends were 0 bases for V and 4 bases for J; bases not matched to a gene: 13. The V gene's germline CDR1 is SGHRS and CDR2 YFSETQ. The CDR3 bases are TGCGCCAGCAGCTTGGCCCTCCAGGTGAGGGGGCACGGGGCCAACGTCCTGACTTTC. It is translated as CASSLALQVRGHGANVLTF.

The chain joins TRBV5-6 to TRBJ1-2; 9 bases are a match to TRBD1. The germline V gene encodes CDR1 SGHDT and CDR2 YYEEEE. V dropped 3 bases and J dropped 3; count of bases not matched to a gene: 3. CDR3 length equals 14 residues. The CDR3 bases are TGTGCCAGCAGCTGGGGACAGGGCCACTATGGCTACACCTTC. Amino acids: CASSWGQGHYGYTF.

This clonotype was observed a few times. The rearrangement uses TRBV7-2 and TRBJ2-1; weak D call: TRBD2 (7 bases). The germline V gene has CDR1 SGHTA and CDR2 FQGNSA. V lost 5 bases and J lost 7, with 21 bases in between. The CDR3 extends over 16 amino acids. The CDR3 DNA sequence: TGTGCCAGCAGCCCTGTGGGGGGGGGCCTTAAAAATGAGCAGTTCTTC. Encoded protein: CASSPVGGGLKNEQFF.

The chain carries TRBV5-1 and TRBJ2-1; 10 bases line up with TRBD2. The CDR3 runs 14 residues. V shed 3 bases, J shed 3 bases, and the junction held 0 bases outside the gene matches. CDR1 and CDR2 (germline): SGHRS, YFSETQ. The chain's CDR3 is CASSWTSGYNEQFF. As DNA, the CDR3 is TGCGCCAGCAGCTGGACTAGCGGCTACAATGAGCAGTTCTTC.

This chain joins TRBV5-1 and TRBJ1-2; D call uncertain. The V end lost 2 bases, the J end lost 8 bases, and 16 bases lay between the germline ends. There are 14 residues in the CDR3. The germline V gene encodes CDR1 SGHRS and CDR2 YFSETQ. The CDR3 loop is CASSLRESTGGYTF. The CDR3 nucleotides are TGCGCCAGCAGCTTACGAGAGTCCACCGGGGGCTACACCTTC.

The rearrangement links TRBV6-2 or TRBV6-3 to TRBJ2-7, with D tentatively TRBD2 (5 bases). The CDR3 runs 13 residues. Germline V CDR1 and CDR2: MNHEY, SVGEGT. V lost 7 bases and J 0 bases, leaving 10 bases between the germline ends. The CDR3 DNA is TGTGCCAGCAATTCGGGGAACTCCTACGAGCAGTACTTC. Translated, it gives CASNSGNSYEQYF.

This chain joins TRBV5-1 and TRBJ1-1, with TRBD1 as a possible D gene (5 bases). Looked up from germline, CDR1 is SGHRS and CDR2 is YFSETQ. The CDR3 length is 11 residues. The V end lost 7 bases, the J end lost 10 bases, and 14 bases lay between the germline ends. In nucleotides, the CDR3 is TGCGCCAGCCCGGCGGGGCTTCCAGCTTTCTTT. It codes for CASPAGLPAFF.

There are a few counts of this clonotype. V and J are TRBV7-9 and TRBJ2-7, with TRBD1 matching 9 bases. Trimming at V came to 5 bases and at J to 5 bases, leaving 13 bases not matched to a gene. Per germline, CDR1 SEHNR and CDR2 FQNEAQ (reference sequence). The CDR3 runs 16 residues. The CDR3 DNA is TGTGCCAGCAGCCAACGCCCCGGGACAGGGACCGACGAGCAGTACTTC. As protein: CASSQRPGTGTDEQYF.

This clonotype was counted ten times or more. This CDR3 reads CASSFGGTDTQYF. The CDR3 DNA sequence: TGTGCCAGCAGCTTCGGCGGCACAGATACGCAGTATTTT. The chain links TRBV7-2 to TRBJ2-3; D unclear. This CDR3 comprises 13 residues. Germline CDR1 and CDR2: SGHTA and FQGNSA. Between the trimmed V and J ends, which lost 3 bases and 1 base, there was a span of 5 bases.

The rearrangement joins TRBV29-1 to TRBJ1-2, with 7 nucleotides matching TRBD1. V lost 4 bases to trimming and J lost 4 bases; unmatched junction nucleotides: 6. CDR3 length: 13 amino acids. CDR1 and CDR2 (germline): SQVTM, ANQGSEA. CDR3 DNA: TGCAGCGTTGCAGGGGGGGCCAGCTATGGCTACACCTTC. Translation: CSVAGGASYGYTF. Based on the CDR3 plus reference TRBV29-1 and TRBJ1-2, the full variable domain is SAVISQKPSRDICQRGTSLTIQCQVDSQVTMMFWYRQQPGQSLTLIATANQGSEATYESGFVIDKFPISRPNLTFSTLTVSNMSPEDSSIYLCSVAGGASYGYTFGSGTRLTVV.

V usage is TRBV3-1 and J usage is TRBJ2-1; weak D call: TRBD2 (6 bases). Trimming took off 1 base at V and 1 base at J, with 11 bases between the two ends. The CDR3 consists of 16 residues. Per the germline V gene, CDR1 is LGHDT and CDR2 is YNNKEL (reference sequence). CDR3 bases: TGTGCCAGCAGCCAAGGGGGGGTCGATTCCTACAATGAGCAGTTCTTC. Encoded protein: CASSQGGVDSYNEQFF.